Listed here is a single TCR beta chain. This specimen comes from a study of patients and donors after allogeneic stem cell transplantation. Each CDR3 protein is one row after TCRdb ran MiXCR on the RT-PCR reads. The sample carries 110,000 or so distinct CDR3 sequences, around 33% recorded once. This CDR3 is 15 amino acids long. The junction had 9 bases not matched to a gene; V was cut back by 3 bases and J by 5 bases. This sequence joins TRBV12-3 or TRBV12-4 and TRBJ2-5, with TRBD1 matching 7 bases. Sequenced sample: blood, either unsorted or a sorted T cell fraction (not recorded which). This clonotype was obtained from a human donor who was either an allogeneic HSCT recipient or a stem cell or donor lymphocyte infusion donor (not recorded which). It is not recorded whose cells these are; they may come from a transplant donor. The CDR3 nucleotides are TGTGCCAGCAGTTTGGGCTACAGGGGTTCCGAGACCCAGTACTTC. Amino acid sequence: CASSLGYRGSETQYF.